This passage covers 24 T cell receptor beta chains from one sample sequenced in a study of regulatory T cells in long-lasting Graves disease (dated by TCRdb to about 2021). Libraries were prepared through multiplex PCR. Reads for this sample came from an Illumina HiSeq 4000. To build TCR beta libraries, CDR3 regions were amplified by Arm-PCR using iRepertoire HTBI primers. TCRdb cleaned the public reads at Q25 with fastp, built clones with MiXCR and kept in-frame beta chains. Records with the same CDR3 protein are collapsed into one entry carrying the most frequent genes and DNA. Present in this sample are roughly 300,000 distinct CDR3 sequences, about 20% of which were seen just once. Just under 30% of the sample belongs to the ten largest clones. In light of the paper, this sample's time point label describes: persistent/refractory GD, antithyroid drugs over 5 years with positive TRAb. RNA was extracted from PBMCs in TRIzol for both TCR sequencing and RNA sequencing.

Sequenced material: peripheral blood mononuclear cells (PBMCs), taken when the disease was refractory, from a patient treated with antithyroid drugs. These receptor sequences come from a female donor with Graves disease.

Here the CDR3 reads CASSLFEGIKNIQYF. CDR3 DNA sequence: TGTGCCAGCAGCTTATTTGAGGGTATCAAAAACATTCAGTACTTC. The chain joins TRBV7-9 to TRBJ2-4; the D gene is possibly TRBD2 (5 bases). Trimming pared 2 bases from V and 3 bases from J, leaving 11 bases between. The CDR3 extends over 15 amino acids. Germline lookup yields CDR1 SEHNR and CDR2 FQNEAQ (reference sequence).

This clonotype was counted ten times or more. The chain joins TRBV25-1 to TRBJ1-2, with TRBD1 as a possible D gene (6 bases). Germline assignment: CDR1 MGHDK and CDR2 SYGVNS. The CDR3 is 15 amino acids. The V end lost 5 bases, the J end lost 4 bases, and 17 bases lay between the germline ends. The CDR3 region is CASSSLLGQTYGYTF. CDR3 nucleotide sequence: TGTGCCAGCAGTTCACTCTTAGGACAGACCTATGGCTACACCTTC.

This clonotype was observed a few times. CDR3 in amino acids: CASSRWASQQGQANEKLFF. The CDR3 DNA sequence: TGCGCCAGCAGCCGTTGGGCCTCCCAACAGGGGCAGGCTAATGAAAAACTGTTTTTT. The rearrangement joins TRBV5-1 to TRBJ1-4; 7 nucleotides agree with TRBD1. The germline gives CDR1 SGHRS, CDR2 YFSETQ. J lost 3 bases, V lost 4 bases, and 18 bases had no gene match. There are 19 residues in the CDR3.

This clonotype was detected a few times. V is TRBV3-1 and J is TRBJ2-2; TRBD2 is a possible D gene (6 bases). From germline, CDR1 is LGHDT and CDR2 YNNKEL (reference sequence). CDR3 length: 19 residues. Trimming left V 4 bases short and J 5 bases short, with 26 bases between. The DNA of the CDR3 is TGTGCCAGCAGCCCACTCCTTCCACTAGCCCCTACGGGGACCGGGGAGCTGTTTTTT. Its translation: CASSPLLPLAPTGTGELFF.

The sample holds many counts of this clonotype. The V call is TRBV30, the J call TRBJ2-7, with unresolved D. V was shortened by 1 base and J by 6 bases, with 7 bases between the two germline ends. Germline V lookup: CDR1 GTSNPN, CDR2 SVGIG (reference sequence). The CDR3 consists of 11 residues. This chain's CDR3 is CAWSEGREQYF. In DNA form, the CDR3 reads TGTGCCTGGAGTGAGGGTCGCGAGCAGTACTTC.

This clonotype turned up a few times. For the CDR3, the DNA is TGCGCCAGCAGCCAAGGCCTTCGGGGTCGTGGGGGCTCCCAGCATTTT. Translation: CASSQGLRGRGGSQHF. The V and J genes are TRBV4-1 and TRBJ1-5; D is possibly TRBD1 (6 bases). Germline lookup yields CDR1 MGHRA and CDR2 YSYEKL. With 1 base removed from V and 11 bases from J, the gap between germline ends came to 21 bases. This CDR3 comprises 16 residues.

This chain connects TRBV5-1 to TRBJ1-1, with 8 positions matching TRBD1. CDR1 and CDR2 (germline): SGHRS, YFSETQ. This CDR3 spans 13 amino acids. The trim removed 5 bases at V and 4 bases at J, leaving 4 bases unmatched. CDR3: CASRNTGGTEAFF. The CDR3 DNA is TGCGCCAGCAGGAACACAGGGGGCACTGAAGCTTTCTTT.

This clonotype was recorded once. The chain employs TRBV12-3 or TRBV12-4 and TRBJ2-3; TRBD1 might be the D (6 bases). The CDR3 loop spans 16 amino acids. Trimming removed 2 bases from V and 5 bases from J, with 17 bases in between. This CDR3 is CASSLNPQGTIDTQYF. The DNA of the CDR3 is TGTGCCAGCAGTTTAAATCCACAGGGCACGATAGATACGCAGTATTTT.

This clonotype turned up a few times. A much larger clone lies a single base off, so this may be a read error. The CDR3 is CASSSRVASF. The CDR3 nucleotides read TGTGCCAGCAGTTCTAGGGTGGCTTCCTTT. This rearrangement joins TRBV11-2 to TRBJ1-1; the D is unclear. This CDR3 has 10 residues. Germline CDR1 and CDR2: SGHAT and FQNNGV. Full variable domain (outside the CDR3, taken from reference TRBV11-2 and TRBJ1-1): EAGVAQSPRYKIIEKRQSVAFWCNPISGHATLYWYQQILGQGPKLLIQFQNNGVVDDSQLPKDRFSAERLKGVDSTLKIQPAKLEDSAVYLCASSSRVASFGQGTRLTVV.

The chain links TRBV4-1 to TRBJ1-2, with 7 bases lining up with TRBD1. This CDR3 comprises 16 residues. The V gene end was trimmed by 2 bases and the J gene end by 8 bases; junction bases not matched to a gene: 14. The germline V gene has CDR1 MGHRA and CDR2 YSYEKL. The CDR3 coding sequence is TGCGCCAGCAGCCAAATTTTCCGACAGGGTGATTACGGCTACACCTTC. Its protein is CASSQIFRQGDYGYTF.

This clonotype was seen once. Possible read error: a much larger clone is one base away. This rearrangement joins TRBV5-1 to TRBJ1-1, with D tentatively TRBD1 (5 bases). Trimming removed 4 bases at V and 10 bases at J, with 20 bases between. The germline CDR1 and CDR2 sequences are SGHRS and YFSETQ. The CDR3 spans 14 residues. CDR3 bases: TGCGCCAGCAGCATTAGCAGGGCCGAGGTTTTAGCTTTCTTT. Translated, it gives CASSISRAEVLAFF.

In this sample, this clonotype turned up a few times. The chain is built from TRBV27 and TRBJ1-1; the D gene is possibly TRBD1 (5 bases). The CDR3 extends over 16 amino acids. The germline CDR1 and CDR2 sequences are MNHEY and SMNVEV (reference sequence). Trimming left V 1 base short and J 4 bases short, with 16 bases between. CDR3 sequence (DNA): TGTGCCAGCAGTTTATTCGGCAGGGATTGGAGCACTGAAGCTTTCTTT. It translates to CASSLFGRDWSTEAFF.

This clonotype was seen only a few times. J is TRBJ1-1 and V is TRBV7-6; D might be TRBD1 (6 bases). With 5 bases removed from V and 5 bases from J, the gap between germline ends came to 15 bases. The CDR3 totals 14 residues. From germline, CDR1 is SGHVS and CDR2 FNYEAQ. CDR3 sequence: CASSPGQWGTEAFF. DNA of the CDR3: TGTGCCAGCAGCCCAGGACAGTGGGGGACTGAAGCTTTCTTT. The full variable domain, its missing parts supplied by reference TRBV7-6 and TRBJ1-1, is GAGVSQSPRYKVTKRGQDVALRCDPISGHVSLYWYRQALGQGPEFLTYFNYEAQQDKSGLPNDRFSAERPEGSISTLTIQRTEQRDSAMYRCASSPGQWGTEAFFGQGTRLTVV.

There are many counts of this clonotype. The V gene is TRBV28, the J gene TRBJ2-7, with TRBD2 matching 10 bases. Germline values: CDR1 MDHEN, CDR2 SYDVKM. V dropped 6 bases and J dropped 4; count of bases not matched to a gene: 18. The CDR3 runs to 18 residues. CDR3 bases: TGTGCCAGCAGCCAAGCCGCTAGCGGGAGATCTGTGTGGTACGAGCAGTACTTC. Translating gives CASSQAASGRSVWYEQYF.

Here the CDR3 DNA reads TGTGCCAGTAGTGAGTCCGGGGGCACCGGGGAGCTGTTTTTT. Translated: CASSESGGTGELFF. The genes are TRBV19 and TRBJ2-2; the D gene is possibly TRBD2 (6 bases). The V and J ends lost 5 bases and 4 bases respectively, with 11 bases between them. The length of the CDR3 is 14 residues. CDR1 and CDR2 from the germline V gene are LNHDA and SQIVND (reference sequence).

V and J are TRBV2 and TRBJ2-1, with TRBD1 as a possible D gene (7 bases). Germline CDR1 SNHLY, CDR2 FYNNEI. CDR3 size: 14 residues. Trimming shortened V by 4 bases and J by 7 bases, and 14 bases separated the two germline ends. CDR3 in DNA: TGTGCCAGCAGTGTGGAGGGGGCAAGAAATGAGCAGTTCTTC. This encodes CASSVEGARNEQFF.

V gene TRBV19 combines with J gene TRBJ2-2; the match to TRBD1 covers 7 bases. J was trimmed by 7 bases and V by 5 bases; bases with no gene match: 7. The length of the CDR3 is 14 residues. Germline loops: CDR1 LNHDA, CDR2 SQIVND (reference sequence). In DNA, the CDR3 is TGTGCCAGTAGTCCGACAGGGCCCATCGGGGAGCTGTTTTTT. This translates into CASSPTGPIGELFF.

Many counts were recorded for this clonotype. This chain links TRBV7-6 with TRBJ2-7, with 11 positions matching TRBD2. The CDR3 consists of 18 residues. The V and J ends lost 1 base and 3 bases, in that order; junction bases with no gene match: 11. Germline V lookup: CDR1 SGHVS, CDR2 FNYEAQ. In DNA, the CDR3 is TGTGCCAGCAGCTTAGGACGGCTGACTAGCGGGAACTACTACGAGCAGTACTTC. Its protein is CASSLGRLTSGNYYEQYF.

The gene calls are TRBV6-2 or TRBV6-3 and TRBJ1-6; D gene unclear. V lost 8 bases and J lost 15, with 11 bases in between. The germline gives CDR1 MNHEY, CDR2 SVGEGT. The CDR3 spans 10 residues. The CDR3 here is CASPTEGLHF. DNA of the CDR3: TGTGCCAGCCCGACCGAGGGCCTCCACTTT.

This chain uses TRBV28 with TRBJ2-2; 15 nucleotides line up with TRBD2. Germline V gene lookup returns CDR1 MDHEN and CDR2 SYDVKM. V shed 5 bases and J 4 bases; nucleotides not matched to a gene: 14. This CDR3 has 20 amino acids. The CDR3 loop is CASSNPLGLAGGPSTGELFF. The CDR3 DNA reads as TGTGCCAGCAGTAACCCCCTCGGACTAGCGGGAGGGCCTAGCACCGGGGAGCTGTTTTTT.

The CDR3 protein is CAISADDGQGQSSYNEQFF. CDR3 nucleotides: TGTGCCATCAGTGCCGATGATGGACAGGGTCAGAGCTCCTACAATGAGCAGTTCTTC. This chain links TRBV10-3 with TRBJ2-1, with 8 positions matching TRBD1. The V gene's germline CDR1 is ENHRY and CDR2 SYGVKD. V lost 4 bases and J lost 0; bases outside the gene matches: 14. This CDR3 is built from 19 residues.

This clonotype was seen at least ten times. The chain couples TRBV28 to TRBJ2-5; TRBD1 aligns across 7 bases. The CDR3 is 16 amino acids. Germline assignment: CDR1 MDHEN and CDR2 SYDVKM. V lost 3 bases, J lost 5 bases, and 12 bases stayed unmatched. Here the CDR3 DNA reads TGTGCCAGCAGTTTTCACCCAGGGCAGGGGGACGAGACCCAGTACTTC. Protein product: CASSFHPGQGDETQYF. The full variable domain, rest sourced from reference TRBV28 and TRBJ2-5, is DVKVTQSSRYLVKRTGEKVFLECVQDMDHENMFWYRQDPGLGLRLIYFSYDVKMKEKGDIPEGYSVSREKKERFSLILESASTNQTSMYLCASSFHPGQGDETQYFGPGTRLLVL.

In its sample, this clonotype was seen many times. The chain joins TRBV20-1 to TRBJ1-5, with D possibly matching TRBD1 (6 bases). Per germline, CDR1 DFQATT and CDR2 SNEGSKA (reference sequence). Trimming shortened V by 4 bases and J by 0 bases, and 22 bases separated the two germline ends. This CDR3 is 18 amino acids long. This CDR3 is CSATTEGHRSYSNQPQHF. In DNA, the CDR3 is TGCAGTGCTACGACCGAGGGACACCGTAGCTATAGCAATCAGCCCCAGCATTTT.

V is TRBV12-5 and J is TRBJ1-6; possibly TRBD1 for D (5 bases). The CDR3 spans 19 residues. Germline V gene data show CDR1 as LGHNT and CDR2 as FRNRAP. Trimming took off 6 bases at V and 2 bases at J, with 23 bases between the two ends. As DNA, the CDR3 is TGTGCTAGTGGACACCCCCCCCCCCAGGGCACCACCTATAATTCACCCCTCCACTTT. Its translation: CASGHPPPQGTTYNSPLHF.